This T cell receptor (delta chain) was sequenced for a study of human gamma delta and Vdelta1 T cells. From germline, CDR1 is NSMFDY and CDR2 ISSIKDK. The CDR3 adds up to 18 amino acids, both ends counted. Overall study results and limits: Delta One T cells were reportedly polyclonal and broadly cytotoxic against acute myeloid leukemia.

For this clone: Its antigen is unknown. No DNA is shown, since the ends of the CDR3 on it are uncertain; the CDR3 is the one TCRdb lists.

TCRdb re-processed the PCR reads using CATT. The repertoire holds over 10,000 delta-chain clones, with less than 60% as singletons. This chain links TRAV29/DV5 with TRDJ1; TRDD3 was called by the table and not checked on the DNA. Sequencing was done on a sample of Vdelta1 gamma-delta T cells from blood grown in culture (DOT cells). The receptor was derived from a human donor in good health. The CDR3 protein is CSVLLWLSRDTPTDKLIF.